This entry describes one TCR beta chain. This clonotype was detected many times. There is no known antigen for this receptor. No base quality information exists; no much larger clone differs at one position. cDNA was synthesized by template-switch 5'RACE using a primer carrying a 10-nucleotide random unique molecular identifier by which each TCR transcript was tagged. Every sequencing run yielded over 200 million TCR-beta sequences covering 15-18 subjects. The RNeasy kit was used for extraction of total RNA. Using the KAPA Real-time Library Amplification kit, TCR-beta VDJ regions were amplified with primers for the TCR constant region and the 5'RACE anchor. A first PCR added sample indexes and Illumina adaptors, after which a second PCR increased the library yield. After purification with Ampure beads, the TCR product of roughly 650 bp was size-selected on a 2% E-gel SizeSelection system. Before pooling, libraries had their quality checked on a Bioanalyzer, their concentration measured with Qubit, and their quantity determined with the Kapa Library Quantification kit. An Illumina HiSeq 2500 was used to sequence the libraries paired-end at 2 x 150 bp. To increase sequence diversity, about 23-30% phiX was spiked into each library pool. Under the source paper's analysis protocol: The UMI-based MiGEC pipeline processed quality-filtered reads and removed over 80% of raw TCR sequences during error correction. VDJ genes were aligned to IMGT germline references, and each clonotype was defined by a unique CDR3 amino acid sequence together with V-J genes. Clonal expansion, Shannon diversity and CDR3 relatedness (CalcPairwiseDistances, ClusterSamples) were evaluated with VDJtools, and phylogenetic trees were built with CLCbio workbench. A clone was classed as expanded if it had 8 or more unique UMIs, a cutoff based on coefficient-of-variation modelling across technical triplicates. The public reads were reprocessed in TCRdb via fastp at Q25 and MiXCR, keeping in-frame beta chains. Identical CDR3 protein sequences are pooled into one entry, listed with their most common genes and DNA. TCRdb's processing, not the study's, gives the V and J calls here. A total of around 46,000 distinct CDR3 sequences appear in this sample, about 1.8% of them only once. The ten biggest clones cover roughly 2.1% of the sample.

CDR3 length: 11 amino acids, cysteine to phenylalanine. Only CDR3 DNA remains: 33 bases, in frame from the first base. CDR1 is given as KGHDR and CDR2 as SFDVKD, both from the germline V gene. V is cut by 5 bases and J by 7 bases, and the space between the germline ends is 7 bases. This sample is drawn from a study of neurological immune-mediated disorders (dated by TCRdb to about 2019). In the study overall: Among the 35 or so multiple sclerosis patients, approximately 30 had relapsing-remitting MS and 3 had secondary progressive MS. The roughly 100 TCR-beta libraries covered PBMC samples along with longitudinal samples, technical triplicates, and paired sorted CD4+ and CD8+ T-cell subsets. Peripheral blood TCR-beta repertoires from HTLV-I-associated myelopathy (HAM/TSP) patients, multiple sclerosis patients and healthy controls were compared by UMI-based sequencing. The cohort comprised 68 subjects: about 14 HAM/TSP patients, some 34 multiple sclerosis patients and approximately 20 healthy controls.

The paper's findings and limits, for the study overall: No identical CDR3 amino acid sequences were found to be shared among expanded clones across subjects, suggesting that TCR-beta repertoires were private in all groups. TCR clonal expansion was greatest in HAM/TSP patients and smallest in MS patients, who ranked below even healthy controls. Phylogenetic analysis grouped repertoires from 18 of 34 MS patients into a cluster of related CDR3 sequences, suggesting a possible repertoire-level signature. No association of the MS cluster with clinical or MRI features was observed, and the need for larger cohorts was stated by the authors.

Unsorted PBMC libraries were generated from 2 million PBMCs stored in RNAlater at -80 °C until RNA extraction. Multiple sclerosis patients were enrolled in a US clinical protocol under which disease progression was evaluated by magnetic resonance imaging. Peripheral blood was subjected to Ficoll-Hypaque density gradient centrifugation to isolate PBMCs, which were then cryopreserved in liquid nitrogen. The V and J genes are TRBV24-1 and TRBJ1-1; the D gene assignment is ambiguous. Sequenced input: PBMCs. The receptor was isolated from a middle-aged woman with multiple sclerosis. The sequenced DNA is TGTGCCACCAGTGGCGGATTTGAAGCTTTCTTT. Translated, this gives CATSGGFEAFF.